The clone carrying this TCR beta chain came up a few times. The data were produced by immunoSEQ multiplex PCR, yet TCRdb's version contains in-frame clones alone and is incomplete. The sample includes some 21,000 clones, around 88% of them seen just once. Germline V lookup: CDR1 SGHDT, CDR2 YYEEEE. This CDR3 comprises 12 residues. The V gene end was trimmed by 0 bases and the J gene end by 10 bases; junction bases not matched to a gene: 3. These data are taken from a study of chemoradiotherapy in HPV16-positive cancers. The source material was blood, sampled from a patient who underwent chemoradiotherapy. This receptor was obtained from a human donor with HPV-associated anogenital cancer. The chain combines TRBV5-6 with TRBJ1-1, with 7 positions matching TRBD1. Here the CDR3 DNA reads TGTGCCAGCAGCTTGGTCAGGGGGGGAGCTTTCTTT. It yields the protein CASSLVRGGAFF.